This entry concerns a single T cell receptor (beta chain). This CDR3 comprises 14 residues. V was cut by 5 bases and J by 2 bases, with 13 bases left in between. Germline V gene lookup returns CDR1 SGHNT and CDR2 YENEEA. The data derive from a study of blood T cell repertoires in COVID-19. Study information: The United States, Italy and Spain provided the acute and convalescent COVID-19 samples. T cells, B-cell-depleted T cells, or PBMCs supplied cDNA or gDNA.

Under the authors' procedure: Reference gene primer amplification gave nucleated cell count estimates. The data were produced by immunoSEQ multiplex PCR, yet TCRdb's version contains in-frame clones alone and is incomplete. V and J calls and clone size come straight from that table; D and trimming were deduced from the DNA. Among 150,000 to 170,000 clones listed, roughly 72% were seen once. This clonotype originated in a woman of 80 years or more with acute or convalescent COVID-19. Sequencing used peripheral blood. V and J are TRBV11-3 and TRBJ2-7; maybe TRBD1 (6 bases). The DNA for the CDR3 is TGTGCCAGCAGCCCCGGGACACCACCCTACGAGCAGTACTTC. It translates to CASSPGTPPYEQYF.